Listed below are T cell receptor beta chains from one sample, sequenced in a study of T cell responses to AZD1222 COVID-19 vaccine. Libraries were prepared by immunoSEQ multiplex PCR; TCRdb keeps only in-frame clonotypes and omits some of them. The sample contains 120,000 to 150,000 clones, around 90% of which appear only once. The sample in question was peripheral blood, obtained on day 0 of AZD1222 vaccination. The source is an adult in good health. CDR3s include the opening cysteine and the closing phenylalanine or tryptophan. Each record gives: J gene, CDR3 length, clone size, D gene, V gene, CDR3 protein, CDR3 DNA. The D gene is left open where the match is weak. Some rows have no size entry. The others give once, few or many, or a class for an expanded clone.

TRBJ1-5 13 - - TRBV6-5 CASSYGGNQPQHF TGTGCCAGCAGTTACGGCGGGAATCAGCCCCAGCATTTT
TRBJ2-1 16 - TRBD2 TRBV27 CASSPPGLGRGSEQFF TGTGCCAGCAGCCCCCCGGGACTAGGAAGGGGTAGTGAGCAGTTCTTC
TRBJ2-4 18 few - TRBV18 CASSPPVAMEGEKNIQYF TGTGCCAGCTCACCACCGGTAGCGATGGAGGGGGAAAAAAACATTCAGTACTTC
TRBJ1-2 16 few - TRBV5-6 CASSLVENRELYGYTF TGTGCCAGCAGCTTGGTCGAAAACAGGGAACTATATGGCTACACCTTC
TRBJ1-6 16 - - TRBV6-5 CASSYSSQGSNSPLHF TGTGCCAGCAGTTACTCGTCACAGGGTTCTAATTCACCCCTCCACTTT
TRBJ2-7 14 - TRBD2 TRBV4-1 CASSHGVGGYEQYF TGCGCCAGCAGCCATGGAGTGGGGGGGTACGAGCAGTACTTC
TRBJ1-1 14 once - TRBV6-5 CASKETGKDTEAFF TGTGCCAGCAAAGAAACAGGGAAGGACACTGAAGCTTTCTTT
TRBJ1-1 13 - TRBD1 TRBV18 CASSTGEDTEAFF TGTGCCAGCTCGACAGGGGAGGACACTGAAGCTTTCTTT
TRBJ2-7 14 - - TRBV28 CASTPLGTGDEQYF TGTGCCAGCACCCCACTTGGGACCGGGGACGAGCAGTACTTC
TRBJ1-6 15 - - TRBV19 CASKSGSSYNSPLHF TGTGCCAGTAAGTCCGGGAGCTCCTATAATTCACCCCTCCACTTT
TRBJ2-7 14 - - TRBV5-4 CASSLGANPYEQYF TGTGCCAGCAGCTTGGGTGCGAATCCCTACGAGCAGTACTTC
TRBJ2-7 14 - - TRBV28 CASRTGQSSYEQYF TGTGCCAGCAGAACAGGGCAGAGCTCCTACGAGCAGTACTTC
TRBJ2-2 15 - TRBD1 TRBV18 CASSPGTGRAGELFF TGTGCCAGCTCACCAGGGACAGGGAGAGCCGGGGAGCTGTTTTTT
TRBJ2-3 14 - - TRBV28 CASSFISGTDTQYF TGTGCCAGCAGTTTCATTAGCGGCACAGATACGCAGTATTTT
TRBJ1-1 13 - - TRBV2 CASSPEGYTEAFF TGTGCCAGCAGCCCAGAGGGGTACACTGAAGCTTTCTTT
TRBJ1-5 14 - - TRBV19 CASTRSQGVQPQHF TGTGCCAGTACCCGCTCCCAGGGCGTTCAGCCCCAGCATTTT
TRBJ1-1 17 - - TRBV4-1 CASSQDPPRGSETEAFF TGCGCCAGCAGCCAAGACCCGCCGAGGGGGTCGGAGACTGAAGCTTTCTTT
TRBJ1-1 12 few - TRBV29-1 CSVRSGDTEAFF TGCAGCGTCAGAAGTGGAGACACTGAAGCTTTCTTT
TRBJ2-2 15 - TRBD1 TRBV4-3 CASSRGQGATGELFF TGCGCCAGCAGCCGAGGACAGGGGGCGACCGGGGAGCTGTTTTTT
TRBJ1-4 16 - - TRBV19 CASSIDGTGDLEKLFF TGTGCCAGTAGTATAGATGGAACCGGGGACCTTGAAAAACTGTTTTTT
TRBJ1-6 16 - TRBD1 TRBV7-2 CASSPGGRGYNSPLHF TGTGCCAGCAGCCCCGGCGGCAGGGGGTATAATTCACCCCTCCACTTT
TRBJ2-1 13 - - TRBV10-3 CAISGPEYNEQFF TGTGCCATCAGTGGGCCGGAGTACAATGAGCAGTTCTTC
TRBJ2-5 14 - - TRBV9 CASSVGAAQETQYF TGTGCCAGCAGCGTAGGTGCGGCTCAAGAGACCCAGTACTTC
TRBJ1-1 14 - TRBD1 TRBV4-2 CASSLRQGGTEAFF TGTGCCAGCAGCCTAAGACAGGGCGGCACTGAAGCTTTCTTT
TRBJ1-5 12 - - TRBV12-3/TRBV12-4 CASSLVGQPQHF TGTGCCAGCAGTTTAGTAGGACAGCCCCAGCATTTT
TRBJ1-5 13 - - TRBV19 CASTSRGRQPQHF TGTGCCAGTACAAGCAGGGGCAGACAGCCCCAGCATTTT
TRBJ2-5 14 - - TRBV7-9 CASSRGGNQETQYF TGTGCCAGCAGCCGGGGCGGCAACCAAGAGACCCAGTACTTC
TRBJ1-4 10 once - TRBV15 CATQGEKLFF TGTGCCACCCAAGGAGAAAAACTGTTTTTT
TRBJ2-7 17 - - TRBV23-1 CASSQPTDRSFSYEQYF TGCGCCAGCAGTCAACCAACCGACAGGAGCTTCTCCTACGAGCAGTACTTC
TRBJ1-1 13 - - TRBV6-5 CASSLRGSTEAFF TGTGCCAGCAGTCTAAGGGGGAGCACTGAAGCTTTCTTT
TRBJ2-5 12 - - TRBV29-1 CSVEGSRQTQYF TGCAGCGTTGAAGGTAGTCGACAGACCCAGTACTTC
TRBJ1-4 15 - TRBD1 TRBV4-1 CASSQAGQGGEKLFF TGCGCCAGCAGCCAGGCGGGACAGGGGGGGGAAAAACTGTTTTTT
TRBJ1-5 14 once - TRBV3-1/TRBV3-2 CASSQDRGGQPQHF TGTGCCAGCAGCCAAGATCGAGGGGGACAGCCCCAGCATTTT
TRBJ1-1 13 - TRBD1 TRBV29-1 CSVSPGQGTEAFF TGCAGCGTTTCCCCGGGACAGGGAACTGAAGCTTTCTTT
TRBJ1-1 13 - - TRBV12-3/TRBV12-4 CASQPSMNTEAFF TGTGCCAGCCAGCCATCTATGAACACTGAAGCTTTCTTT